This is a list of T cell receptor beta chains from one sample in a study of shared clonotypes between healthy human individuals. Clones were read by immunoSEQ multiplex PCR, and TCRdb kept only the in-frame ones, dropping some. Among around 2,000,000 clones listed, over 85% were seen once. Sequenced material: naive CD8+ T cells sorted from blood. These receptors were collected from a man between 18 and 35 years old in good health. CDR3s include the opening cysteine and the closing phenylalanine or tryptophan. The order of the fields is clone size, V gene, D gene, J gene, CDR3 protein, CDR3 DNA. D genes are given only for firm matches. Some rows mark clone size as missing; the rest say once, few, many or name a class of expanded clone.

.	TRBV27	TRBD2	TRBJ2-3	CASSWTSPTPHTDTQYF	TGTGCCAGCAGTTGGACTAGCCCTACCCCACACACAGATACGCAGTATTTT
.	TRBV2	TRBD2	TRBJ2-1	CASSFSPGLAGVYNEQFF	TGTGCCAGCAGTTTCTCCCCGGGACTAGCGGGGGTCTACAATGAGCAGTTCTTC
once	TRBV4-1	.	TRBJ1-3	CASSQAGGFGGNTIYF	TGCGCCAGCAGCCAAGCTGGGGGTTTCGGAGGAAACACCATATATTTT
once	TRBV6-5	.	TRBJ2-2	CASSSTGTGELFF	TGTGCCAGCAGTTCGACAGGAACCGGGGAGCTGTTTTTT
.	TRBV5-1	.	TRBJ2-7	CASSLRGLDEQYF	TGCGCCAGCAGCTTGAGGGGGTTGGACGAGCAGTACTTC
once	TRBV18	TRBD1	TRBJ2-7	CASSPLVSSGQGSYEQYF	TGTGCCAGCTCACCGCTCGTATCCTCGGGACAGGGATCGTACGAGCAGTACTTC
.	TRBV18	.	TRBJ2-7	CASSPEAGAPYEQYF	TGTGCCAGCTCACCAGAGGCTGGGGCACCCTACGAGCAGTACTTC
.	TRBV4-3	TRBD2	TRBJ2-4	CASSQDLAASKNIQYF	TGCGCCAGCAGCCAAGATCTAGCGGCGAGCAAAAACATTCAGTACTTC
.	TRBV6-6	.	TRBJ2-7	CASSSETTNYEQYF	TGTGCCAGCAGTTCTGAGACTACTAATTACGAGCAGTACTTC
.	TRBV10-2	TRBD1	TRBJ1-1	CASSGQGWAEAFF	TGCGCCAGCAGTGGACAGGGTTGGGCTGAAGCTTTCTTT
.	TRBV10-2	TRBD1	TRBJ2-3	CASSRDRGSDTQYF	TGCGCCAGCAGTCGGGACAGGGGGAGTGATACGCAGTATTTT
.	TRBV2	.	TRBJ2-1	CASRPEDGFVEQFF	TGTGCCAGCAGACCCGAGGATGGGTTCGTTGAGCAGTTCTTC
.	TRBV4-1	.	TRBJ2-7	CASSNAVGGYEQYF	TGCGCCAGCAGCAATGCAGTTGGGGGTTACGAGCAGTACTTC
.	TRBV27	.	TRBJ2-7	CASSLYRVDGPSYEQYF	TGTGCCAGCAGTTTATATCGCGTGGACGGACCGTCCTACGAGCAGTACTTC
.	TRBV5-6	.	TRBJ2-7	CASSLGSGEQYF	TGTGCCAGCAGCTTGGGTTCGGGGGAACAGTACTTC
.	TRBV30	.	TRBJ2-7	CAWTAPRAPRGEQYF	TGTGCCTGGACCGCCCCCCGGGCTCCCCGCGGCGAGCAGTACTTC
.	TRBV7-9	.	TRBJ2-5	CASSNGLQETQYF	TGTGCCAGCAGCAATGGACTTCAAGAGACCCAGTACTTC
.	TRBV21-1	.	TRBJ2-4	CASSNGRLAKNIQYF	TGTGCCAGCAGCAACGGCAGACTAGCCAAAAACATTCAGTACTTC
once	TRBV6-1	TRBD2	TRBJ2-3	CASRVRGGTDTQYF	TGTGCCAGCAGAGTTCGGGGGGGCACAGATACGCAGTATTTT
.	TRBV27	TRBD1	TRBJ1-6	CASSPDRGSYNSPLHF	TGTGCCAGCAGTCCGGACAGGGGCTCCTATAATTCACCCCTCCACTTT
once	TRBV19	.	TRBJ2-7	CASSKTGYEQYF	TGTGCCAGTAGTAAGACGGGCTACGAGCAGTACTTC
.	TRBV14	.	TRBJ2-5	CASSPLDSFAAQETQYF	TGTGCCAGCAGCCCGCTGGACTCTTTCGCCGCCCAAGAGACCCAGTACTTC
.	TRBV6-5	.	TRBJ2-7	CASSYSRGGAEEQYF	TGTGCCAGCAGTTACTCGAGAGGGGGGGCAGAGGAGCAGTACTTC
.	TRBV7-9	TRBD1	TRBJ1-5	CASSYGQGGNQPQHF	TGTGCCAGCAGCTATGGACAGGGCGGCAATCAGCCCCAGCATTTT
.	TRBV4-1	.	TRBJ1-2	CASSQEGGGLYGYTF	TGCGCCAGCAGCCAAGAAGGGGGGGGCCTATATGGCTACACCTTC
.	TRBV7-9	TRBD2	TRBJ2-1	CASSLIAGEYNEQFF	TGTGCCAGCAGCTTAATAGCGGGGGAGTACAATGAGCAGTTCTTC
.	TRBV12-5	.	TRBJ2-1	CASGLSGSSYNEQFF	TGTGCTAGTGGTTTGTCCGGGTCGTCCTACAATGAGCAGTTCTTC
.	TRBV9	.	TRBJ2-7	CASSVVGLMSEQYF	TGTGCCAGCAGCGTAGTCGGTCTAATGAGCGAGCAGTACTTC
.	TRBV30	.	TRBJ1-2	CAWNSGTPIF	TGTGCCTGGAACAGTGGGACACCGATTTTC
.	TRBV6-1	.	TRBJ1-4	CASSEEPGWAKLFF	TGTGCCAGCAGTGAAGAGCCAGGGTGGGCAAAACTGTTTTTT
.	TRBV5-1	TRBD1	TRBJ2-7	CASSLDQGATSPYEQYF	TGCGCCAGCAGCTTGGACCAGGGGGCTACTAGTCCCTACGAGCAGTACTTC
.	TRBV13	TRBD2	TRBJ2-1	CASSLLGTSGTHEQFF	TGTGCCAGCAGCTTATTAGGGACTAGCGGGACGCATGAGCAGTTCTTC
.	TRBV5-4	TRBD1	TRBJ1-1	CASSRGLTEAFF	TGTGCCAGCAGCAGGGGGCTCACTGAAGCTTTCTTT
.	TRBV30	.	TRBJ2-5	CAWSVTSSETQYF	TGTGCCTGGAGTGTTACTAGCTCAGAGACCCAGTACTTC
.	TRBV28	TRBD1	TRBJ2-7	CASSPDRGTYEQYF	TGTGCCAGCAGTCCCGACAGGGGGACTTACGAGCAGTACTTC
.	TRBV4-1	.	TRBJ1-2	CASSQDPGQGYGYTF	TGCGCCAGCAGCCAAGATCCGGGGCAGGGCTATGGCTACACCTTC
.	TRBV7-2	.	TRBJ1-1	CASSLLAGGKGTEAFF	TGTGCCAGCAGCTTATTAGCTGGGGGGAAGGGCACTGAAGCTTTCTTT
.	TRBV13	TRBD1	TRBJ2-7	CASSSETGLGYEQYF	TGTGCCAGCAGCTCAGAGACAGGGCTTGGGTACGAGCAGTACTTC
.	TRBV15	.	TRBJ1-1	CATSSGPVAGAEAFF	TGTGCCACCAGCAGTGGCCCTGTTGCGGGCGCTGAAGCTTTCTTT
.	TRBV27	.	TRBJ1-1	CASSLKQGGTEAFF	TGTGCCAGCAGTTTAAAACAGGGAGGCACTGAAGCTTTCTTT
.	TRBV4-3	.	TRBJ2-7	CASSQEGGDEQYF	TGCGCCAGCAGCCAAGAGGGGGGCGACGAGCAGTACTTC
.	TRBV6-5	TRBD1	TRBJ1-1	CASSYRDRGSEAFF	TGTGCCAGCAGTTATAGGGACAGGGGCTCTGAAGCTTTCTTT
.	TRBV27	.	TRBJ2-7	CASSIGGVSYEQYF	TGTGCCAGCAGTATCGGCGGGGTTTCCTACGAGCAGTACTTC
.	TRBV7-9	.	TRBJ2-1	CASSKVPFNEQFF	TGTGCCAGCAGCAAGGTCCCATTTAACGAGCAGTTCTTC
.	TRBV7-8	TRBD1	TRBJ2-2	CASSSPLRQGGGELFF	TGTGCCAGCAGCTCCCCCCTAAGACAGGGCGGCGGGGAGCTGTTTTTT
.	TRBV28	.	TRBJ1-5	CASSLGTGGAPQHF	TGTGCCAGCAGTTTAGGGACCGGTGGCGCACCCCAGCATTTT
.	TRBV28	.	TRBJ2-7	CASSYGTYEQYF	TGTGCCAGCAGCTACGGGACCTACGAGCAGTACTTC
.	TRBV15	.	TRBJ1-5	CATSRPDQPQHF	TGTGCCACCAGCAGACCCGATCAGCCCCAGCATTTT
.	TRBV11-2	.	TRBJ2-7	CASSLLAGSLGGQYF	TGTGCCAGCAGCTTATTGGCAGGTAGCCTAGGGGGGCAGTACTTC
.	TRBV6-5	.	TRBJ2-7	CASSYWDGYEQYF	TGTGCCAGCAGTTACTGGGACGGCTACGAGCAGTACTTC
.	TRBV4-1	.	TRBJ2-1	CASSLPGAPDNEQFF	TGCGCCAGCAGCCTCCCAGGAGCGCCGGACAATGAGCAGTTCTTC
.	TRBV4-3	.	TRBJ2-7	CASSQVWGGLDYEQYF	TGCGCCAGCAGCCAAGTTTGGGGGGGCCTCGACTACGAGCAGTACTTC
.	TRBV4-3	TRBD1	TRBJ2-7	CASSQGVDRAYYEQYF	TGCGCCAGCAGCCAGGGGGTGGACAGGGCCTACTACGAGCAGTACTTC
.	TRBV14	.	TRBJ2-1	CASSPSMGRSYNEQFF	TGTGCCAGCAGTCCTTCAATGGGCAGGTCCTACAATGAGCAGTTCTTC
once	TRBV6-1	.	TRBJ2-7	CASSAPWTETYEQYF	TGTGCCAGCAGTGCACCTTGGACAGAGACCTACGAGCAGTACTTC
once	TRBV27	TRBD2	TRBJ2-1	CASSAGTSGYNEQFF	TGTGCCAGCAGCGCCGGGACTAGCGGATACAATGAGCAGTTCTTC
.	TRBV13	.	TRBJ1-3	CASSPIPKQGNTIYF	TGTGCCAGCAGCCCGATACCAAAACAGGGAAACACCATATATTTT
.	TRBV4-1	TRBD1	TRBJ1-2	CASSQDRTGYYGYTF	TGCGCCAGCAGCCAAGATCGGACAGGGTACTATGGCTACACCTTC